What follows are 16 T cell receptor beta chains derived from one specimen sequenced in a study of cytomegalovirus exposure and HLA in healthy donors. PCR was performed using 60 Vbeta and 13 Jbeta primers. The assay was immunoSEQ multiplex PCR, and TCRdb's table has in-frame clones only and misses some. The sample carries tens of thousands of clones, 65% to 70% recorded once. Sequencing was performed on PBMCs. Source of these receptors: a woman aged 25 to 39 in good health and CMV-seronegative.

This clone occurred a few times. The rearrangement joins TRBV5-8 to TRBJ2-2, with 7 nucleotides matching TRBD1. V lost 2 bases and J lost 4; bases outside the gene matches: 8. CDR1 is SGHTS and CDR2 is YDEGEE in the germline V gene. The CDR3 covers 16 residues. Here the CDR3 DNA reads TGTGCCAGCAGCTTAGGATGGGGACAGTCCACCGGGGAGCTGTTTTTT. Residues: CASSLGWGQSTGELFF.

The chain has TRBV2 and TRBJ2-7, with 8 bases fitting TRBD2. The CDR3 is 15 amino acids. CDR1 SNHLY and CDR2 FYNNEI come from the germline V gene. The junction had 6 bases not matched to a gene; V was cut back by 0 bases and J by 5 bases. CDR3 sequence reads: CASSEASGGSNEQYF. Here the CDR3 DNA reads TGTGCCAGCAGTGAAGCGAGCGGGGGCTCTAACGAGCAGTACTTC.

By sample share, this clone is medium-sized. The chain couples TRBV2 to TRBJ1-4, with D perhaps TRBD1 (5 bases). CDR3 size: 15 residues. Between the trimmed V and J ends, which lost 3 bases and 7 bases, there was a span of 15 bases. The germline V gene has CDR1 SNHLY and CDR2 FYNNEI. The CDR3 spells CASSDLSRDSEKLFF. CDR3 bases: TGTGCCAGCAGTGATCTCTCTAGGGACTCTGAAAAACTGTTTTTT.

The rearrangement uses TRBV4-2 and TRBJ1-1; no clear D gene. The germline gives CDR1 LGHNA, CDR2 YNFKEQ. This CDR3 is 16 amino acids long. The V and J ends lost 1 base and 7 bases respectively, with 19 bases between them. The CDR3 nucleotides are TGTGCCAGCAGCCAAGCCCCCGAGCTTCTGATAAGTGAAGCTTTCTTT. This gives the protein CASSQAPELLISEAFF.

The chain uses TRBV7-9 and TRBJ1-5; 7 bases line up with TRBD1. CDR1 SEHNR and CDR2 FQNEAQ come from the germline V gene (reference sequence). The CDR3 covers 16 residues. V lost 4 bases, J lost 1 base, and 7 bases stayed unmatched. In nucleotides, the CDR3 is TGTGCCAGCAGCTCCCAACAGGGGTTGAGCAATCAGCCCCAGCATTTT. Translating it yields CASSSQQGLSNQPQHF.

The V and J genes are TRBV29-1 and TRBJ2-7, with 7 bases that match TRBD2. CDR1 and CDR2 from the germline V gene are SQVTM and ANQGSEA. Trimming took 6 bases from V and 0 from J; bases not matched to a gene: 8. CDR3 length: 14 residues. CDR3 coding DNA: TGCAGCGTAGCGCTAGCGGTGAGCTCCTACGAGCAGTACTTC. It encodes CSVALAVSSYEQYF.

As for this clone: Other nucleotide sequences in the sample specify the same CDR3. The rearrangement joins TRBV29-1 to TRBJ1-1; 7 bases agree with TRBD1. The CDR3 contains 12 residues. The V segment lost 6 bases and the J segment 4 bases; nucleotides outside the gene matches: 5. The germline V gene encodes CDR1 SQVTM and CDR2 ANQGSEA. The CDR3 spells CSVNRGGTEAFF. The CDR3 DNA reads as TGCAGCGTGAACAGGGGTGGCACTGAAGCTTTCTTT.

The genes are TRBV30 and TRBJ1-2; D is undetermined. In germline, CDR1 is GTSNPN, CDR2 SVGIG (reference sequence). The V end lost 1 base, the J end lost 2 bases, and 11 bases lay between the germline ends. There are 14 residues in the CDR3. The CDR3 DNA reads TGTGCCTGGAGTGGCGCCAGCGGCAACTATGGCTACACCTTC. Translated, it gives CAWSGASGNYGYTF.

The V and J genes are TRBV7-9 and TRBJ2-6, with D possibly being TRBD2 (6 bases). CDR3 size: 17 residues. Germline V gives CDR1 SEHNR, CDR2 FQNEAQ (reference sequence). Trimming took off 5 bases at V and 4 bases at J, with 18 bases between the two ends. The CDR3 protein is CASSLRSSGVGANVLTF. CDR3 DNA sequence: TGTGCCAGCAGCCTCCGGAGCTCGGGGGTCGGGGCCAACGTCCTGACTTTC. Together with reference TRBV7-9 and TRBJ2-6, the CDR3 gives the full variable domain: DTGVSQNPRHKITKRGQNVTFRCDPISEHNRLYWYRQTLGQGPEFLTYFQNEAQLEKSRLLSDRFSAERPKGSFSTLEIQRTEQGDSAMYLCASSLRSSGVGANVLTFGAGSRLTVL.

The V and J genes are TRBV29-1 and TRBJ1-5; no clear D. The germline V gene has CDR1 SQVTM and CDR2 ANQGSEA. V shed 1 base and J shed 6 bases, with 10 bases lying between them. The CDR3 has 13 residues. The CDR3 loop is CSVEVNGGQPQHF. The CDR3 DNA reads TGCAGCGTTGAAGTAAACGGAGGTCAGCCCCAGCATTTT.

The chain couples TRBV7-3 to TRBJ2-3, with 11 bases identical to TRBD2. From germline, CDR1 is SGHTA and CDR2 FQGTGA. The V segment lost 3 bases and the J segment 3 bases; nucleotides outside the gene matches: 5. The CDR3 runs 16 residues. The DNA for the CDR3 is TGTGCCAGCAGCTTCCCCATAGCGGGGGGGACAGATACGCAGTATTTT. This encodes CASSFPIAGGTDTQYF.

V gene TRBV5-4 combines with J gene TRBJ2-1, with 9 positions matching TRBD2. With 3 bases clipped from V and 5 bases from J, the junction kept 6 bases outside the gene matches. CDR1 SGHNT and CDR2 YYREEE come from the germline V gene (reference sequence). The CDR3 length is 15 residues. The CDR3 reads CASSSIAGVDNEQFF. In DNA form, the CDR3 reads TGTGCCAGCAGCTCAATAGCGGGGGTCGACAATGAGCAGTTCTTC.

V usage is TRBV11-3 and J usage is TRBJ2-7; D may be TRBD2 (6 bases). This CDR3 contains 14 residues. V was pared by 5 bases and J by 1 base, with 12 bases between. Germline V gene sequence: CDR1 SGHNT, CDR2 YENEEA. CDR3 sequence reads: CASSLRDSSYEQYF. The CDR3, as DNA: TGTGCCAGCAGCCTACGGGACTCTTCCTACGAGCAGTACTTC.

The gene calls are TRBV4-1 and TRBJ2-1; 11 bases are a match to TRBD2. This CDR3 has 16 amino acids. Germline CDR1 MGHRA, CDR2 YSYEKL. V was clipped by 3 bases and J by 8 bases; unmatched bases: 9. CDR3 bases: TGCGCCAGCAGCCATGGGGGTAGCGGGGGGGCGTATGAGCAGTTCTTC. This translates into CASSHGGSGGAYEQFF.

CDR3 DNA: TGTGCCAGCAGTGAATCCCCCTTGACAGGCGATGGCTACACCTTC. Its translation is CASSESPLTGDGYTF. The rearrangement uses TRBV25-1 and TRBJ1-2; TRBD1 might be the D (6 bases). V was shortened by 1 base and J by 6 bases, with 15 bases between the two germline ends. The CDR3 is 15 amino acids. CDR1 is MGHDK and CDR2 is SYGVNS in the germline V gene.

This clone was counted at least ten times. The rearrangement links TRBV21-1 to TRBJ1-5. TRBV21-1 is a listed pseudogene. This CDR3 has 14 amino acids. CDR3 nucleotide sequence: TGTGCCAGCAGTCCCCTTCGAGAAGATCAGCCCCAGCATTTT. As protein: CASSPLREDQPQHF.